A selection of T cell receptor beta chains follows, all from one sample in a study of OX40 agonist ivuxolimab in advanced cancers. Sequencing used immunoSEQ multiplex PCR; TCRdb keeps in-frame clones, though not all of them. The table shows roughly 100,000 clones, with 84% occurring only once. The material was CD4+ or CD8+ T cells sorted from blood, obtained in a trial of the OX40 agonist ivuxolimab. These receptors all stem from an adult with an advanced solid tumor such as melanoma, head and neck, liver or kidney cancer. Each CDR3 is given with its conserved first and last residue. Fields, in order: J gene, V gene, CDR3 protein.

J: TRBJ1-2; V: TRBV28; CDR3: CASRPPKDYGYTF
J: TRBJ1-2; V: TRBV30; CDR3: CAWSVGSLGGGYTF
J: TRBJ1-2; V: TRBV28; CDR3: CASITGGEGWRF
J: TRBJ1-1; V: TRBV7-2; CDR3: CASSRQATRLNTEAFF
J: TRBJ1-1; V: TRBV5-1; CDR3: CASSLERDKTEAFF
J: TRBJ2-5; V: TRBV18; CDR3: CASSRNREETQYF
J: TRBJ1-2; V: TRBV28; CDR3: CASSLGQRLGYTF
J: TRBJ1-6; V: TRBV5-4; CDR3: CASSLGQGLRNSPLHF
J: TRBJ2-2; V: TRBV27; CDR3: CASSSTDRNTGELFF
J: TRBJ2-2; V: TRBV5-1; CDR3: CASSLLARGNTGELFF
J: TRBJ1-4; V: TRBV28; CDR3: CASNGRGTGDEKLFF
J: TRBJ1-2; V: TRBV7-3; CDR3: CASSLTGRTGSGSANYGYTF
J: TRBJ2-2; V: TRBV30; CDR3: CAVENRANTGELFF
J: TRBJ1-2; V: TRBV4-1; CDR3: CASSQGSSNYGYTF
J: TRBJ1-1; V: TRBV20-1; CDR3: CSATGDTEAFF
J: TRBJ1-2; V: TRBV11-3; CDR3: CASSPRPGHGYTF
J: TRBJ2-3; V: TRBV7-8; CDR3: CASSSGTSYTDTQYF
J: TRBJ2-5; V: TRBV28; CDR3: CASSLKGQETQYF
J: TRBJ2-1; V: TRBV6-5; CDR3: CASSSLALIQEQFF
J: TRBJ2-1; V: TRBV11-2; CDR3: CASSDPGSAYNEQFF
J: TRBJ1-1; V: TRBV7-9; CDR3: CASSFSRAEAFF
J: TRBJ2-2; V: TRBV2; CDR3: CASSESSNTGELFF
J: TRBJ1-1; V: TRBV5-4; CDR3: CASSYDDGNTEAFF
J: TRBJ1-3; V: TRBV2; CDR3: CASSGQGRNTIYF
J: TRBJ1-5; V: TRBV18; CDR3: CASSTQRVLNSNQPQHF
J: TRBJ1-3; V: TRBV6-6; CDR3: CASRLGGFSGNTIYF
J: TRBJ2-5; V: TRBV5-1; CDR3: CASSLKRATGQETQYF
J: TRBJ2-4; V: TRBV9; CDR3: CASSVGGQLAKNIQYF
J: TRBJ2-2; V: TRBV4-2; CDR3: CASSQEGQGGGGELFF
J: TRBJ1-2; V: TRBV4-1; CDR3: CASSQNSGKNYGYTF
J: TRBJ2-2; V: TRBV11-2; CDR3: CASSLGQAANTGELFF
J: TRBJ2-6; V: TRBV9; CDR3: CASNRGPGANVLTF
J: TRBJ1-2; V: TRBV4-2; CDR3: CASSPESGGGYGYTF
J: TRBJ1-2; V: TRBV18; CDR3: CASSPRLYGYTF
J: TRBJ2-5; V: TRBV29-1; CDR3: CSVVGQVQETQYF
J: TRBJ1-2; V: TRBV7-8; CDR3: CASSFLRENGYTF
J: TRBJ1-5; V: TRBV7-8; CDR3: CASSLGGANQPQHF
J: TRBJ1-1; V: TRBV7-3; CDR3: CASGDPNTEAFF
J: TRBJ2-2; V: TRBV19; CDR3: CASSIAIGGQGSGELFF
J: TRBJ2-2; V: TRBV30; CDR3: CAWSGGAGELFF
J: TRBJ2-1; V: TRBV7-2; CDR3: CASSAQPGLGPNEQFF
J: TRBJ2-1; V: TRBV7-9; CDR3: CASSLDAGGAVHEQFF
J: TRBJ1-1; V: TRBV7-9; CDR3: CASSLMDTEAFF
J: TRBJ2-1; V: TRBV28; CDR3: CASEVGGGDTHNEQFF
J: TRBJ1-5; V: TRBV11-2; CDR3: CASSLAGVQPQHF
J: TRBJ2-5; V: TRBV18; CDR3: CASSQGIEETQYF
J: TRBJ1-4; V: TRBV9; CDR3: CASSAGLKLNEKLFF
J: TRBJ1-1; V: TRBV6-5; CDR3: CASSLEGMNTEAFF
J: TRBJ1-6; V: TRBV4-3; CDR3: CASSQDLWTGKNSPLHF
J: TRBJ2-2; V: TRBV7-6; CDR3: CASSQFIGQGLTGELFF